Below, one TCR beta chain is given with its context. TCRdb itself ran the RACE reads through MiXCR, one entry per CDR3 protein. The top ten clones hold approximately 8% of a sample with 350,000 or so distinct CDR3 sequences, around 7% of them seen once. Time point: patch test 1, 2 weeks after DPC sensitization. As to treatment: therapeutic diphenylcyclopropenone sensitization with weekly scalp DPC. V gave up 1 base and J gave up 0 bases, with 8 bases separating them. The germline CDR1 and CDR2 sequences are LGHDT and YNNKEL (reference sequence). The length of the CDR3 is 15 residues. This sample stems from a study of human T cells and chemical hapten exposure.

The TCR was taken from a woman under 30 with alopecia areata. Some clones in this sample may be carry-over from other donors' samples. This chain joins TRBV3-1 and TRBJ2-3, with D unclear. The material sequenced was whole blood, taken in connection with sensitization to the hapten diphenylcyclopropenone (DPC). The CDR3 spells CASSQGVRSTDTQYF. Written as DNA, the CDR3 is TGTGCCAGCAGCCAAGGGGTTAGAAGCACAGATACGCAGTATTTT.